This paragraph reports one TCR beta chain. No antigen is known for it. The data were taken from a study of cytomegalovirus exposure and HLA in healthy donors. Study findings and constraints: 87-base-pair reads could not separate some V segments, including TRBV6-2 and TRBV6-3.

The PCR made use of 60 Vbeta and 13 Jbeta primers. Repertoires were generated with immunoSEQ multiplex PCR, while TCRdb's copy carries only in-frame clones and drops some. The profile shows approximately 100,000 clones, around 67% of them singletons. This CDR3 contains 15 residues. The ends were cut back, 5 bases at V and 4 bases at J, with 16 bases in the middle. Germline-derived CDR1 and CDR2 are SGHNT and YYREEE (reference sequence). V gene TRBV5-4 combines with J gene TRBJ2-1; the D gene is possibly TRBD2 (5 bases). This receptor was taken from a man aged 50 to 60 in good health and CMV-seronegative. Material: PBMCs. For the CDR3, the DNA is TGTGCCAGCAGTCCCGAAGGACTTAATTACAATGAGCAGTTCTTC. Translated, it gives CASSPEGLNYNEQFF.